The entry below gives a single T cell receptor (beta chain) sequence along with its context. Repertoires were generated with immunoSEQ multiplex PCR, while TCRdb's copy carries only in-frame clones and drops some. The sample holds 150,000 to 200,000 clones, around 85% seen once. The sample is drawn from a study of blood T cell repertoires in COVID-19. Overall study: PBMCs, B-cell-depleted T cells, or T cells were the source of the cDNA or gDNA that made up the material.

Participants spanned ages about 18 to 100 years and resided in about 25 US areas. Assignments of participants to cohorts depended upon their own reported clinical history. Cohort 3 recovery required two negative PCRs, clearance, or symptom resolution. Germline values: CDR1 KGHSH, CDR2 LQKENI. CDR3 length: 15 residues. J lost 1 base, V lost 3 bases, and 5 bases had no gene match. The chain has TRBV18 and TRBJ2-5; 7 nucleotides match TRBD2. The origin of this receptor is a middle-aged man who had recovered from COVID-19. What was sequenced was PBMCs or T cells enriched from blood (not recorded which). The CDR3: CASSPRDYLQETQYF. As DNA, the CDR3 is TGTGCCAGCTCACCCAGGGACTACCTCCAAGAGACCCAGTACTTC.